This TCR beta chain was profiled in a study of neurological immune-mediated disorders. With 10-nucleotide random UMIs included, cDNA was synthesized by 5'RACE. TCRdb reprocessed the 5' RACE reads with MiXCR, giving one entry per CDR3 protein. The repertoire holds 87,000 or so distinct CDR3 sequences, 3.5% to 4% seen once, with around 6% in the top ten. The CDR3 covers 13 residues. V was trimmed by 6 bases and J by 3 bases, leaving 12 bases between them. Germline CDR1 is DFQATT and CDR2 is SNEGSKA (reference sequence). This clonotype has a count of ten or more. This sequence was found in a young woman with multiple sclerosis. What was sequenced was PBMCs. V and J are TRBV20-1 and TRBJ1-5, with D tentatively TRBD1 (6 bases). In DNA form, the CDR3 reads TGCAGTGCGCGGACAGTTCTCAATCAGCCCCAGCATTTT. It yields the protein CSARTVLNQPQHF.